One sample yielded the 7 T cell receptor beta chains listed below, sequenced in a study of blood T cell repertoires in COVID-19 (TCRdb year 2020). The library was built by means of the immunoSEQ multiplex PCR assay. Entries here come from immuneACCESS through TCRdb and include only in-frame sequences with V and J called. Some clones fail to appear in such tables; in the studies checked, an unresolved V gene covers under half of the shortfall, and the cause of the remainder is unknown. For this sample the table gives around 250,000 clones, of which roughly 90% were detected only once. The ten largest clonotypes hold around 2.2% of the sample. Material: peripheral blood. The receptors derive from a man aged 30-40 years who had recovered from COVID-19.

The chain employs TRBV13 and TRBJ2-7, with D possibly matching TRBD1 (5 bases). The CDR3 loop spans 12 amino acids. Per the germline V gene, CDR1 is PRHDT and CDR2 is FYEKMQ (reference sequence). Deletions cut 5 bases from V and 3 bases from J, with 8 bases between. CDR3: CASSQTVYEQYF. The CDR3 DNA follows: TGTGCCAGCAGCCAGACAGTCTACGAGCAGTACTTC.

CDR3 residues: CASSPGTGEQYF. CDR3 coding DNA: TGTGCCAGCAGTCCCGGTACGGGCGAGCAGTACTTC. The V call is TRBV27, the J call TRBJ2-7; no clear D. Germline values: CDR1 MNHEY, CDR2 SMNVEV (reference sequence). Trimming took off 5 bases at V and 6 bases at J, with 11 bases between the two ends. The CDR3 has 12 amino acids.

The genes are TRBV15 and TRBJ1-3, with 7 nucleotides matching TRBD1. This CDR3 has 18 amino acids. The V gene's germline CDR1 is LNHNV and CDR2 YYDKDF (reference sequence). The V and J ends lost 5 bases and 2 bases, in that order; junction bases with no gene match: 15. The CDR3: CATSFRSGNTGAGNTIYF. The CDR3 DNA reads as TGTGCCACCAGCTTCAGATCGGGAAACACAGGGGCTGGAAACACCATATATTTT.

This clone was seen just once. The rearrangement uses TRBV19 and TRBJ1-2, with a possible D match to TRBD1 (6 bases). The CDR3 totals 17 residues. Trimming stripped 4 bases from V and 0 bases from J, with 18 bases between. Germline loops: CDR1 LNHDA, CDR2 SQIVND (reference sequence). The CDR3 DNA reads TGTGCCAGTAGTACCAACAGTGGGGGCAGAGCTAACTATGGCTACACCTTC. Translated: CASSTNSGGRANYGYTF. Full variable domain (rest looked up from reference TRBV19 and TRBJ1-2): DGGITQSPKYLFRKEGQNVTLSCEQNLNHDAMYWYRQDPGQGLRLIYYSQIVNDFQKGDIAEGYSVSREKKESFPLTVTSAQKNPTAFYLCASSTNSGGRANYGYTFGSGTRLTVV.

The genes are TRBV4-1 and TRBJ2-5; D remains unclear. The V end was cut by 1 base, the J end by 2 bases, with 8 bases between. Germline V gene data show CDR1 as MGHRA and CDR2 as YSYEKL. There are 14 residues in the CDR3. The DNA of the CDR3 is TGCGCCAGCAGCCAAGTGAACAAGCAAGAGACCCAGTACTTC. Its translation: CASSQVNKQETQYF.

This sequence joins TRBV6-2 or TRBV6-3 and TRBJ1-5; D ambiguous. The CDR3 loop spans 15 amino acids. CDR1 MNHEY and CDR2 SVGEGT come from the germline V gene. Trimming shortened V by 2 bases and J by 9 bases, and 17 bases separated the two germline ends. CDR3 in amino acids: CASSYGTRLVRPQHF. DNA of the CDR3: TGTGCCAGCAGTTACGGTACGAGGTTGGTAAGGCCCCAGCATTTT.

Here the CDR3 reads CASYWTGEIINTEAFF. DNA of the CDR3: TGTGCCAGCTATTGGACAGGTGAAATAATAAACACTGAAGCTTTCTTT. This sequence joins TRBV2 and TRBJ1-1; TRBD1 aligns across 7 bases. Germline CDR1 is SNHLY and CDR2 is FYNNEI. V shed 8 bases, J shed 2 bases, and the junction held 14 bases outside the gene matches. The CDR3 length is 16 residues.